This TCR beta chain appears in the sequencing data of a study of response to subunit inactivated influenza vaccine. Deletions cut 2 bases from V and 4 bases from J, with 12 bases between. Germline CDR1 is MNHEY and CDR2 is SVGAGI. The CDR3 loop spans 15 amino acids. This clonotype appeared many times. TCRdb ran MiXCR on the RT-PCR reads and lists one entry per CDR3 protein. Among about 180,000 distinct CDR3 sequences listed, about a tenth were seen once. J is TRBJ1-3 and V is TRBV6-5, with D possibly matching TRBD1 (5 bases). The receptor was derived from a man in his fifties who received an inactivated influenza vaccine. The sequencing used non-naive T cells sorted from PBMCs, collected on the day of vaccination. The CDR3, as DNA: TGTGCCAGCAGTTACGGGGCAGGGTCCGGAAACACCATATATTTT. This encodes CASSYGAGSGNTIYF.